The rows below give T cell receptor beta chains drawn from one sample of a study of technical replicates of blood from a few donors. Clones were read by immunoSEQ multiplex PCR, and TCRdb kept only the in-frame ones, dropping some. The repertoire has nearly 80,000 clones, 90% to 95% of them found once; the top ten carry about 0.41%. Sequencing was carried out using T cells isolated from PBMCs. The receptors derive from a human donor in good health. Both conserved end residues are part of each CDR3. Each record gives: J gene, V gene, clone size, D gene, CDR3 protein, CDR3 DNA. The D gene is left open where the match is weak. Not every row has a clone size; where given, it reads once, few, many or a size class.

j_gene: TRBJ2-7
v_gene: TRBV5-1
abundance: -
d_gene: -
CDR3aa: CASRGASYEQYF
CDR3nt: TGCGCCAGCAGAGGGGCCTCCTACGAGCAGTACTTC

j_gene: TRBJ2-1
v_gene: TRBV18
abundance: -
d_gene: TRBD2
CDR3aa: CASSPPEGGLNEQFF
CDR3nt: TGTGCCAGCTCACCACCGGAGGGAGGGTTGAATGAGCAGTTCTTC

j_gene: TRBJ1-3
v_gene: TRBV4-3
abundance: -
d_gene: -
CDR3aa: CASSRGQGNTIYF
CDR3nt: TGCGCCAGCAGCCGTGGACAGGGAAACACCATATATTTT

j_gene: TRBJ2-7
v_gene: TRBV5-4
abundance: -
d_gene: TRBD2
CDR3aa: CASSPGLATYEQYF
CDR3nt: TGTGCCAGCAGCCCAGGACTAGCGACCTACGAGCAGTACTTC

j_gene: TRBJ2-1
v_gene: TRBV2
abundance: -
d_gene: TRBD1
CDR3aa: CASSETGANEQFF
CDR3nt: TGTGCCAGCAGTGAAACAGGGGCCAATGAGCAGTTCTTC

j_gene: TRBJ2-7
v_gene: TRBV27
abundance: -
d_gene: TRBD1
CDR3aa: CASSLSPGTAYEQYF
CDR3nt: TGTGCCAGCAGTTTAAGTCCCGGGACAGCTTACGAGCAGTACTTC

j_gene: TRBJ2-7
v_gene: TRBV28
abundance: -
d_gene: -
CDR3aa: CASSLVPLDRPLEQYF
CDR3nt: TGTGCCAGCAGTTTGGTCCCACTAGACAGGCCGCTCGAGCAGTACTTC

j_gene: TRBJ1-1
v_gene: TRBV6-5
abundance: once
d_gene: -
CDR3aa: CASSYSAGATEAFF
CDR3nt: TGTGCCAGCAGTTACTCGGCGGGGGCCACTGAAGCTTTCTTT

j_gene: TRBJ2-3
v_gene: TRBV4-3
abundance: -
d_gene: TRBD2
CDR3aa: CASSQEVGLAGEDTQYF
CDR3nt: TGCGCCAGCAGCCAAGAGGTAGGGCTAGCGGGGGAGGATACGCAGTATTTT

j_gene: TRBJ2-7
v_gene: TRBV7-8
abundance: -
d_gene: -
CDR3aa: CASSHRGTVPYEQYF
CDR3nt: TGTGCCAGCAGCCATAGGGGTACCGTTCCCTACGAGCAGTACTTC

j_gene: TRBJ2-5
v_gene: TRBV15
abundance: -
d_gene: TRBD2
CDR3aa: CATRLAGVETQYF
CDR3nt: TGTGCCACCCGACTAGCGGGAGTGGAGACCCAGTACTTC

j_gene: TRBJ2-7
v_gene: TRBV5-6
abundance: -
d_gene: -
CDR3aa: CASSIEPYEQYF
CDR3nt: TGTGCCAGCAGCATAGAGCCCTACGAGCAGTACTTC

j_gene: TRBJ1-2
v_gene: TRBV18
abundance: -
d_gene: TRBD1
CDR3aa: CASSRQGVIPDGYTF
CDR3nt: TGTGCCAGCTCACGACAGGGGGTAATCCCCGATGGCTACACCTTC

j_gene: TRBJ2-6
v_gene: TRBV28
abundance: once
d_gene: TRBD1
CDR3aa: CASSLLGQGAGANVLTF
CDR3nt: TGTGCCAGCAGTTTACTCGGACAGGGTGCGGGGGCCAACGTCCTGACTTTC

j_gene: TRBJ2-7
v_gene: TRBV13
abundance: -
d_gene: TRBD2
CDR3aa: CASSLEGLAGVTHEQYF
CDR3nt: TGTGCCAGCAGCTTAGAGGGGTTAGCGGGAGTGACCCACGAGCAGTACTTC

j_gene: TRBJ2-3
v_gene: TRBV27
abundance: -
d_gene: TRBD2
CDR3aa: CASSSEREKYTGTQYF
CDR3nt: TGTGCCAGCAGTTCGGAGCGGGAGAAGTACACAGGAACGCAGTATTTT

j_gene: TRBJ1-1
v_gene: TRBV10-1
abundance: -
d_gene: -
CDR3aa: CASSERGRAFF
CDR3nt: TGCGCCAGCAGTGAGAGGGGGAGAGCTTTCTTT

j_gene: TRBJ1-1
v_gene: TRBV10-1
abundance: -
d_gene: -
CDR3aa: CASSEGPGEVNTEAFF
CDR3nt: TGCGCCAGCAGTGAGGGCCCAGGCGAAGTGAACACTGAAGCTTTCTTT

j_gene: TRBJ1-5
v_gene: TRBV21-1
abundance: -
d_gene: -
CDR3aa: CASSKQFRTGGQPQHF
CDR3nt: TGTGCCAGCAGCAAACAATTTCGGACAGGGGGTCAGCCCCAGCATTTT

j_gene: TRBJ2-7
v_gene: TRBV15
abundance: -
d_gene: -
CDR3aa: CATSRDRGYEQYF
CDR3nt: TGTGCCACCAGCAGAGATCGGGGGTACGAGCAGTACTTC

j_gene: TRBJ2-2
v_gene: TRBV9
abundance: -
d_gene: -
CDR3aa: CASKGPHGELFF
CDR3nt: TGTGCCAGCAAGGGGCCACACGGGGAGCTGTTTTTT

j_gene: TRBJ1-1
v_gene: TRBV28
abundance: -
d_gene: -
CDR3aa: CASSLSPRRGNTEAFF
CDR3nt: TGTGCCAGCAGTTTATCTCCTCGCAGGGGGAACACTGAAGCTTTCTTT

j_gene: TRBJ2-1
v_gene: TRBV5-4
abundance: -
d_gene: TRBD2
CDR3aa: CASSATAGLAENNEQFF
CDR3nt: TGTGCCAGCAGCGCAACCGCGGGACTAGCGGAGAACAATGAGCAGTTCTTC

j_gene: TRBJ1-2
v_gene: TRBV30
abundance: -
d_gene: TRBD1
CDR3aa: CAWSVVGQGARYTF
CDR3nt: TGTGCCTGGAGTGTAGTGGGACAGGGGGCGCGGTACACCTTC

j_gene: TRBJ1-5
v_gene: TRBV6-1
abundance: -
d_gene: TRBD1
CDR3aa: CASSDIGTGDQPQHF
CDR3nt: TGTGCCAGCAGTGATATAGGGACAGGGGATCAGCCCCAGCATTTT